This is a list of T cell receptor beta chains from one sample in a study of blood T cell repertoires in COVID-19. The table came from immunoSEQ multiplex PCR; TCRdb's copy has only in-frame clones and leaves some out. The sample records over 15,000 clones, roughly 87% being singletons. The sample taken for sequencing was peripheral blood. The receptors derive from a human donor in a cohort sampled during active COVID-19. The donor label of this sample is uncertain. The CDR3 runs from the conserved cysteine through the conserved F or W. Each record gives: J gene, D gene, clone size, CDR3 length, V gene, CDR3 protein, CDR3 DNA. A D gene is named only where the DNA matches it firmly. Only part of the rows carry a size: once, few, many, or a class if the clone is expanded.

j_call: TRBJ2-7
d_call: -
clone_size: -
cdr3_length: 14
v_call: TRBV7-2
cdr3_aa: CASSETASSYEQYF
cdr3_nt: TGTGCCAGCAGCGAGACAGCGAGCTCCTACGAGCAGTACTTC

j_call: TRBJ2-1
d_call: TRBD2
clone_size: -
cdr3_length: 13
v_call: TRBV27
cdr3_aa: CASSTLAGNEQFF
cdr3_nt: TGTGCCAGCAGTACCCTAGCGGGGAATGAGCAGTTCTTC

j_call: TRBJ2-7
d_call: -
clone_size: -
cdr3_length: 13
v_call: TRBV2
cdr3_aa: CASSLQGESEQYF
cdr3_nt: TGTGCCAGCAGCCTGCAGGGTGAATCCGAGCAGTACTTC

j_call: TRBJ2-7
d_call: TRBD1
clone_size: -
cdr3_length: 14
v_call: TRBV10-2
cdr3_aa: CASSEQGVYYEQYF
cdr3_nt: TGCGCCAGCAGCGAACAGGGGGTCTACTACGAGCAGTACTTC

j_call: TRBJ1-2
d_call: TRBD1
clone_size: -
cdr3_length: 14
v_call: TRBV5-1
cdr3_aa: CASSFGDRGDGYTF
cdr3_nt: TGCGCCAGCTCCTTTGGGGACAGGGGTGATGGCTACACCTTC

j_call: TRBJ2-7
d_call: -
clone_size: -
cdr3_length: 13
v_call: TRBV14
cdr3_aa: CASSPQGYYEQYF
cdr3_nt: TGTGCCAGCAGCCCGCAGGGCTACTACGAGCAGTACTTC

j_call: TRBJ2-5
d_call: -
clone_size: -
cdr3_length: 11
v_call: TRBV5-4
cdr3_aa: CASSLAETQYF
cdr3_nt: TGTGCCAGCAGCTTGGCTGAGACCCAGTACTTC

j_call: TRBJ2-1
d_call: TRBD1
clone_size: -
cdr3_length: 15
v_call: TRBV6-2/TRBV6-3
cdr3_aa: CASSRLGTGGNEQFF
cdr3_nt: TGTGCCAGCAGCAGGTTGGGGACAGGGGGCAATGAGCAGTTCTTC

j_call: TRBJ2-2
d_call: -
clone_size: -
cdr3_length: 15
v_call: TRBV18
cdr3_aa: CASSPLLVGTGELFF
cdr3_nt: TGTGCCAGCTCACCACTTCTAGTGGGCACCGGGGAGCTGTTTTTT

j_call: TRBJ1-1
d_call: TRBD1
clone_size: -
cdr3_length: 15
v_call: TRBV9
cdr3_aa: CASSPPGQGLAEAFF
cdr3_nt: TGTGCCAGCAGCCCCCCGGGACAGGGTCTTGCTGAAGCTTTCTTT

j_call: TRBJ2-5
d_call: TRBD2
clone_size: -
cdr3_length: 17
v_call: TRBV11-3
cdr3_aa: CASSSGTSGGGEETQYF
cdr3_nt: TGTGCCAGCAGCTCCGGGACTAGCGGGGGTGGGGAAGAGACCCAGTACTTC

j_call: TRBJ2-7
d_call: TRBD1
clone_size: -
cdr3_length: 13
v_call: TRBV18
cdr3_aa: CASSPQGVHEQYF
cdr3_nt: TGTGCCAGCTCACCGCAGGGGGTCCACGAGCAGTACTTC

j_call: TRBJ2-5
d_call: TRBD2
clone_size: -
cdr3_length: 16
v_call: TRBV10-1
cdr3_aa: CASSESSAGGMETQYF
cdr3_nt: TGCGCCAGCAGTGAAAGTAGCGCCGGGGGGATGGAGACCCAGTACTTC

j_call: TRBJ1-2
d_call: -
clone_size: -
cdr3_length: 14
v_call: TRBV28
cdr3_aa: CASSSGNANYGYTF
cdr3_nt: TGTGCCAGCAGTTCCGGGAATGCTAACTATGGCTACACCTTC

j_call: TRBJ2-1
d_call: TRBD2
clone_size: -
cdr3_length: 16
v_call: TRBV9
cdr3_aa: CASSATTSGRYNEQFF
cdr3_nt: TGTGCCAGCAGCGCAACGACTAGCGGGAGATACAATGAGCAGTTCTTC

j_call: TRBJ2-2
d_call: -
clone_size: -
cdr3_length: 15
v_call: TRBV7-3
cdr3_aa: CASSLGPSNTGELFF
cdr3_nt: TGTGCCAGCAGCTTAGGGCCCTCGAACACCGGGGAGCTGTTTTTT

j_call: TRBJ2-3
d_call: -
clone_size: -
cdr3_length: 13
v_call: TRBV5-6
cdr3_aa: CASSLGATDTQYF
cdr3_nt: TGTGCCAGCAGCTTGGGGGCCACAGATACGCAGTATTTT

j_call: TRBJ2-7
d_call: TRBD1
clone_size: -
cdr3_length: 15
v_call: TRBV5-4
cdr3_aa: CASSPGQVENYEQYF
cdr3_nt: TGTGCCAGCAGCCCAGGACAGGTTGAGAATTACGAGCAGTACTTC

j_call: TRBJ1-2
d_call: -
clone_size: once
cdr3_length: 13
v_call: TRBV24-1
cdr3_aa: CATSDSNPRGYTF
cdr3_nt: TGTGCCACCAGTGATTCGAACCCCAGGGGCTACACCTTC

j_call: TRBJ2-7
d_call: -
clone_size: few
cdr3_length: 14
v_call: TRBV12-5
cdr3_aa: CASGSADSSYEQYF
cdr3_nt: TGTGCTAGTGGTTCAGCGGATAGCTCCTACGAGCAGTACTTC

j_call: TRBJ2-1
d_call: -
clone_size: -
cdr3_length: 17
v_call: TRBV5-4
cdr3_aa: CASSAGRGAPTYNEQFF
cdr3_nt: TGTGCCAGCAGTGCGGGACGCGGGGCGCCTACCTACAATGAGCAGTTCTTC

j_call: TRBJ1-5
d_call: TRBD1
clone_size: -
cdr3_length: 14
v_call: TRBV2
cdr3_aa: CASRGTGSNQPQHF
cdr3_nt: TGTGCCAGCAGGGGGACAGGTAGCAATCAGCCCCAGCATTTT

j_call: TRBJ1-4
d_call: -
clone_size: once
cdr3_length: 12
v_call: TRBV19
cdr3_aa: CASSIRNEKLFF
cdr3_nt: TGTGCCAGTAGTATCCGTAATGAAAAACTGTTTTTT

j_call: TRBJ2-5
d_call: TRBD2
clone_size: few
cdr3_length: 15
v_call: TRBV5-1
cdr3_aa: CASSLSAGAGETQYF
cdr3_nt: TGCGCCAGCAGCTTATCGGCGGGAGCGGGGGAGACCCAGTACTTC

j_call: TRBJ2-7
d_call: TRBD2
clone_size: -
cdr3_length: 15
v_call: TRBV2
cdr3_aa: CASSDSGRPPYEQYF
cdr3_nt: TGTGCCAGCAGCGATAGCGGGAGGCCCCCCTACGAGCAGTACTTC

j_call: TRBJ2-3
d_call: TRBD2
clone_size: -
cdr3_length: 16
v_call: TRBV9
cdr3_aa: CASSGPSGSFTDTQYF
cdr3_nt: TGTGCCAGCAGCGGACCTAGCGGCTCTTTCACAGATACGCAGTATTTT